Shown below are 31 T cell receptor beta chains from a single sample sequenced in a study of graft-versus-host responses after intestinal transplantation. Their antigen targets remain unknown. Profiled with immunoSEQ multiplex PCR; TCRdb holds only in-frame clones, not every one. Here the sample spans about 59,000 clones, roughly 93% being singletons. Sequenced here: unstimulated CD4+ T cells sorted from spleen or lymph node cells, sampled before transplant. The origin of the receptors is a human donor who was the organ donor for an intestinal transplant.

The CDR3 DNA reads as TGCGCCAGCAGCCGGACGTCGGAGACCCAGTACTTC. Its translation is CASSRTSETQYF. This chain links TRBV5-1 with TRBJ2-5; D gene uncertain. CDR1 and CDR2 from the germline V gene are SGHRS and YFSETQ. The CDR3 totals 12 residues. V lost 4 bases, J lost 5 bases, and 9 bases lay in between. The whole variable domain, remainder taken from reference TRBV5-1 and TRBJ2-5, is KAGVTQTPRYLIKTRGQQVTLSCSPISGHRSVSWYQQTPGQGLQFLFEYFSETQRNKGNFPGRFSGRQFSNSRSEMNVSTLELGDSALYLCASSRTSETQYFGPGTRLLVL.

The CDR3 protein is CASSLRGALLNYGYTF. For the CDR3, the DNA is TGTGCCAGCAGCTTAAGGGGGGCATTACTTAACTATGGCTACACCTTC. The rearrangement joins TRBV7-2 to TRBJ1-2, with a possible D match to TRBD1 (6 bases). The CDR3 sequence is 16 residues long. The V and J ends lost 2 bases and 1 base respectively, with 14 bases between them. From germline, CDR1 is SGHTA and CDR2 FQGNSA.

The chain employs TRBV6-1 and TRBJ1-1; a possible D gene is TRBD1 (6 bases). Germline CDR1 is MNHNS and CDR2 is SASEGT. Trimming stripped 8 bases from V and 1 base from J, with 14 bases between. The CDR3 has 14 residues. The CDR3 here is CASSTQGPNTEAFF. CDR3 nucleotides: TGTGCCAGCTCTACACAGGGCCCGAACACTGAAGCTTTCTTT.

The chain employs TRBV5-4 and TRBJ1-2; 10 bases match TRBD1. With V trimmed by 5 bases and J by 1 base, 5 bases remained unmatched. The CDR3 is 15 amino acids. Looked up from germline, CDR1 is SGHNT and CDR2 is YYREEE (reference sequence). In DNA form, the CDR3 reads TGTGCCAGCAGGGAGACAGGGGGCAGTAACTATGGCTACACCTTC. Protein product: CASRETGGSNYGYTF.

The CDR3 here is CASSSKLGQSETQYF. The CDR3 bases are TGTGCCAGCAGCTCCAAGTTGGGACAGAGCGAGACCCAGTACTTC. This chain joins TRBV5-4 and TRBJ2-5; TRBD1 matches at 7 bases. This CDR3 contains 15 residues. Unmatched junction bases numbered 10, after V lost 3 bases and J lost 5 bases. From germline, CDR1 is SGHNT and CDR2 YYREEE (reference sequence).

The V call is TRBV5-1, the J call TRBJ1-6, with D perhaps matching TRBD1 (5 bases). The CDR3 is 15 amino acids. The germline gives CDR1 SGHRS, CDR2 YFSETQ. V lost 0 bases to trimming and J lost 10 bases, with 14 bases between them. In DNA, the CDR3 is TGCGCCAGCAGCTTGGGACAGACACCATGGTCACCCCTCCACTTT. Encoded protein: CASSLGQTPWSPLHF.

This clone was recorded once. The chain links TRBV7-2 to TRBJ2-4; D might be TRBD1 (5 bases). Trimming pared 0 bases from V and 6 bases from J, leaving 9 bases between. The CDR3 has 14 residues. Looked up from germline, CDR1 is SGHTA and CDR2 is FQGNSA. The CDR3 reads CASSLAGVPNIQYF. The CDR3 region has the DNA TGTGCCAGCAGCTTAGCAGGGGTCCCAAACATTCAGTACTTC.

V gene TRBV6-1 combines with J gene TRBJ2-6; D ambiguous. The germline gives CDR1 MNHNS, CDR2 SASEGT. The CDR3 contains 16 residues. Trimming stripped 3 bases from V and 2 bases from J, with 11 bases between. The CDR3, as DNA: TGTGCCAGCAGTGAGCCCGGAGTAACTGGGGCCAACGTCCTGACTTTC. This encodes CASSEPGVTGANVLTF.

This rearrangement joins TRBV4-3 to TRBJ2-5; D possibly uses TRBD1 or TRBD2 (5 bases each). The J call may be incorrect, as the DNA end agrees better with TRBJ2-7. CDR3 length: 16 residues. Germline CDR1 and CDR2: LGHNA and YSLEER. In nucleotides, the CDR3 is TGCGCCAGCAGCCAAGCCCGGGACCCGGGACCCTACGAGCAGTACTTC. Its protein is CASSQARDPGPYEQYF.

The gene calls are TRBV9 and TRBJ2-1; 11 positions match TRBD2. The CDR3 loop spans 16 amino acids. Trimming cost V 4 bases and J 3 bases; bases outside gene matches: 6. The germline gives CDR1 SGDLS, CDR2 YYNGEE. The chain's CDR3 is CASSPLAGGSYNEQFF. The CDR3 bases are TGTGCCAGCAGCCCCCTAGCGGGGGGTAGCTACAATGAGCAGTTCTTC. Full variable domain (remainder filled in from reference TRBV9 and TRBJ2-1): DSGVTQTPKHLITATGQRVTLRCSPRSGDLSVYWYQQSLDQGLQFLIQYYNGEERAKGNILERFSAQQFPDLHSELNLSSLELGDSALYFCASSPLAGGSYNEQFFGPGTRLTVL.

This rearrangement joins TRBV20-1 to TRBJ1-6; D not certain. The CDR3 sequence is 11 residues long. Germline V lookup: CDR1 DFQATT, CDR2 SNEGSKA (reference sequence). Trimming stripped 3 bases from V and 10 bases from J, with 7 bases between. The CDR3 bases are TGCAGTGCTAGCGTCGAATCACCCCTCCACTTT. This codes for CSASVESPLHF.

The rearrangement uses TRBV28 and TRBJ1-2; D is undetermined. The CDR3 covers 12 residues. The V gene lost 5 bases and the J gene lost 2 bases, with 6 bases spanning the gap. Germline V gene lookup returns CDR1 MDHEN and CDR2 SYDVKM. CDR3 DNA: TGTGCCAGCAGTGACAAAAACTATGGCTACACCTTC. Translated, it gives CASSDKNYGYTF.

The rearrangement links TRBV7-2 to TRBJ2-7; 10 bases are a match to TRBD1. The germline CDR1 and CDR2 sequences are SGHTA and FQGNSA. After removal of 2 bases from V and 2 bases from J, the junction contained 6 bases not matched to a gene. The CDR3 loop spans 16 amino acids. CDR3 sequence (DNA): TGTGCCAGCAGCTTAATAGGGACAGGGGTCCCCTACGAGCAGTACTTC. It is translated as CASSLIGTGVPYEQYF.

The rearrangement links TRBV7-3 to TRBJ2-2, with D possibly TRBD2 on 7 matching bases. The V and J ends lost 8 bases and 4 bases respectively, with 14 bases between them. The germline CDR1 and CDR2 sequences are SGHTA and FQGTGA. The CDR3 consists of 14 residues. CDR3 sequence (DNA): TGTGCCAGCCGAGGGGGGGCAGGCACCGGGGAGCTGTTTTTT. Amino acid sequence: CASRGGAGTGELFF.

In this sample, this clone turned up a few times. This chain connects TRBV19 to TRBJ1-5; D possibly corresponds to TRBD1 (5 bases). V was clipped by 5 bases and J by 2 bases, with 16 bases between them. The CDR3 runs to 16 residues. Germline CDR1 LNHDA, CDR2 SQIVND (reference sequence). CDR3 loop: CASSRGAGGGNQPQHF. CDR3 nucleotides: TGTGCCAGTAGTCGGGGAGCGGGGGGAGGCAATCAGCCCCAGCATTTT.

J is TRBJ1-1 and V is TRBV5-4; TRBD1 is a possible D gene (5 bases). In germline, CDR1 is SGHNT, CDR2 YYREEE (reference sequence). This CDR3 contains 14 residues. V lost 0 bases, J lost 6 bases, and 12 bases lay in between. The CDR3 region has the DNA TGTGCCAGCAGCTTGGATTATGGGGGTCCTGAAGCTTTCTTT. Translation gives CASSLDYGGPEAFF. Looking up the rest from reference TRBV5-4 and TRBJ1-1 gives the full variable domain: ETGVTQSPTHLIKTRGQQVTLRCSSQSGHNTVSWYQQALGQGPQFIFQYYREEENGRGNFPPRFSGLQFPNYSSELNVNALELDDSALYLCASSLDYGGPEAFFGQGTRLTVV.

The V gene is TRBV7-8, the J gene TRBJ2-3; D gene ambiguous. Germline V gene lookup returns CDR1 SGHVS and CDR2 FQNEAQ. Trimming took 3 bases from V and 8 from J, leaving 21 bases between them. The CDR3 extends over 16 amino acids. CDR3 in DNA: TGTGCCAGCAGCTTCCCGGGCGGTCCGGGTCCTAGTACGCAGTATTTT. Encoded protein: CASSFPGGPGPSTQYF. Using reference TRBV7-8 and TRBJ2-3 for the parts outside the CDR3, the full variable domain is GAGVSQSPRYKVAKRGQDVALRCDPISGHVSLFWYQQALGQGPEFLTYFQNEAQLDKSGLPSDRFFAERPEGSVSTLKIQRTQQEDSAVYLCASSFPGGPGPSTQYFGPGTRLTVL.

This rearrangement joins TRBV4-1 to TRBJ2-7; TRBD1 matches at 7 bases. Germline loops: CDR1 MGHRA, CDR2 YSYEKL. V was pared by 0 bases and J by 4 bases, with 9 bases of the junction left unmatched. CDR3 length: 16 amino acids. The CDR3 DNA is TGCGCCAGCAGCCAAGATTACTTAGGCAGGGGGTACGAGCAGTACTTC. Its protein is CASSQDYLGRGYEQYF.

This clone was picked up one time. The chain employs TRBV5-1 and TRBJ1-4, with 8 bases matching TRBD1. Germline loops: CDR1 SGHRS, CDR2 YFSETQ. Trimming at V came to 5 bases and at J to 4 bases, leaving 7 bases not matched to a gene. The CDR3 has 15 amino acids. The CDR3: CASSPRDRINEKLFF. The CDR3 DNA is TGCGCCAGCAGTCCCAGGGACAGGATTAATGAAAAACTGTTTTTT.

Here the CDR3 reads CASSPQGAVYNEQFF. CDR3 bases: TGTGCCAGCAGCCCACAGGGAGCGGTCTACAATGAGCAGTTCTTC. This chain links TRBV7-9 with TRBJ2-1, with a possible D match to TRBD1 (6 bases). The CDR3 spans 15 residues. The V gene lost 5 bases and the J gene lost 3 bases, with 14 bases spanning the gap. The V gene's germline CDR1 is SEHNR and CDR2 FQNEAQ (reference sequence).

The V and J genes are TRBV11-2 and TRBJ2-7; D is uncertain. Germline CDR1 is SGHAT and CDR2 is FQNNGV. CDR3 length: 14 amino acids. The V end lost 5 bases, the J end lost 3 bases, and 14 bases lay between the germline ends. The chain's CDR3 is CASSHISRYYEQYF. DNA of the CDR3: TGTGCCAGCAGCCACATCAGCAGATACTACGAGCAGTACTTC.

The CDR3 spells CASSTREGSDTQYF. The CDR3 DNA follows: TGTGCCAGCAGCACGCGGGAGGGATCAGATACGCAGTATTTT. V and J are TRBV5-4 and TRBJ2-3, with 9 nucleotides matching TRBD2. The V and J ends lost 4 bases and 4 bases, in that order; junction bases with no gene match: 4. This CDR3 has 14 residues. Per the germline V gene, CDR1 is SGHNT and CDR2 is YYREEE (reference sequence).

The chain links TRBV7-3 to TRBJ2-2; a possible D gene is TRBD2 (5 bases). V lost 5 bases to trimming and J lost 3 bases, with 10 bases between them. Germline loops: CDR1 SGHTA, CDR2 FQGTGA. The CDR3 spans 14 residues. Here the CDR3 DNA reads TGTGCCAGCAGCACAACTAGAGACACCGGGGAGCTGTTTTTT. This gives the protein CASSTTRDTGELFF.

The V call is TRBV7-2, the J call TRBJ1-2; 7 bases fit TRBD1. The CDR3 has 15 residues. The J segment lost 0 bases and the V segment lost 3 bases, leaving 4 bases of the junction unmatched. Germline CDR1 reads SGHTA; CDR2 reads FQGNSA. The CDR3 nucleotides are TGTGCCAGCAGCTTCCGGGACAGAGCTAACTATGGCTACACCTTC. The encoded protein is CASSFRDRANYGYTF.

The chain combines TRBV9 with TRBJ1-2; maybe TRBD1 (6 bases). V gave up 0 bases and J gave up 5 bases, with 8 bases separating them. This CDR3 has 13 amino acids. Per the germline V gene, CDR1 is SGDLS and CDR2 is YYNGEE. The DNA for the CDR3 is TGTGCCAGCAGCGTAGGGCAGGGGTATGGCTACACCTTC. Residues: CASSVGQGYGYTF.

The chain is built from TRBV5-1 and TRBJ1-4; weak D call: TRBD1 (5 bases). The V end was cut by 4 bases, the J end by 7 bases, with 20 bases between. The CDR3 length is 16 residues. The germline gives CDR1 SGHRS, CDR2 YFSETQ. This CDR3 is CASSRIPRGRAEKLFF. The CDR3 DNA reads TGCGCCAGCAGCCGTATCCCCCGCGGCAGGGCTGAAAAACTGTTTTTT.

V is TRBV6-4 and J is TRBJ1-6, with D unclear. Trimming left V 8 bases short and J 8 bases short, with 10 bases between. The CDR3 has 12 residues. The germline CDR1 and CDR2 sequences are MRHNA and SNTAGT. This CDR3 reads CASPPGYSPLHF. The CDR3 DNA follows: TGTGCCAGCCCCCCGGGATATTCACCCCTCCACTTT.

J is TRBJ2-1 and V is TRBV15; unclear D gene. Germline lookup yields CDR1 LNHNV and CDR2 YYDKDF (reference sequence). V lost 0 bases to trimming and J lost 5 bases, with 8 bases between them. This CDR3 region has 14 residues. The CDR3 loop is CATSRDRPDNEQFF. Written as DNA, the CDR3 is TGTGCCACCAGCAGAGATCGCCCCGACAATGAGCAGTTCTTC.

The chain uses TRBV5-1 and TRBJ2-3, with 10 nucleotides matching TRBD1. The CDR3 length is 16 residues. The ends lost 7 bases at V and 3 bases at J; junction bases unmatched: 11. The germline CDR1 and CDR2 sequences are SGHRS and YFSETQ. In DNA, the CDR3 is TGCGCCAGCGCCTCCCAAGGACAGGGGGTAACAGATACGCAGTATTTT. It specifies CASASQGQGVTDTQYF. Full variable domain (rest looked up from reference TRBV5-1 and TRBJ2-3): KAGVTQTPRYLIKTRGQQVTLSCSPISGHRSVSWYQQTPGQGLQFLFEYFSETQRNKGNFPGRFSGRQFSNSRSEMNVSTLELGDSALYLCASASQGQGVTDTQYFGPGTRLTVL.

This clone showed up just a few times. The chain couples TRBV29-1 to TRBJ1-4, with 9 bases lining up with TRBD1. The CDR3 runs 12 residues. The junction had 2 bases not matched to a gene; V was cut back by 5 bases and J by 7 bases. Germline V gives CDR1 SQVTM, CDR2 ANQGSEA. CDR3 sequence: CSVMDRGEKLFF. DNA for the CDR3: TGCAGCGTTATGGACAGGGGTGAAAAACTGTTTTTT. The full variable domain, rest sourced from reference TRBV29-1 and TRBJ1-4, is SAVISQKPSRDICQRGTSLTIQCQVDSQVTMMFWYRQQPGQSLTLIATANQGSEATYESGFVIDKFPISRPNLTFSTLTVSNMSPEDSSIYLCSVMDRGEKLFFGSGTQLSVL.

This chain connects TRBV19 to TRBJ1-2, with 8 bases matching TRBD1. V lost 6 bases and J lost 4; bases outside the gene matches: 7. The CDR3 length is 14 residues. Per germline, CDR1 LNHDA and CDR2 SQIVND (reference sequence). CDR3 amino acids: CASSSRQGSYGYTF. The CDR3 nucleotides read TGTGCCAGTAGCTCTCGACAGGGGTCCTATGGCTACACCTTC.